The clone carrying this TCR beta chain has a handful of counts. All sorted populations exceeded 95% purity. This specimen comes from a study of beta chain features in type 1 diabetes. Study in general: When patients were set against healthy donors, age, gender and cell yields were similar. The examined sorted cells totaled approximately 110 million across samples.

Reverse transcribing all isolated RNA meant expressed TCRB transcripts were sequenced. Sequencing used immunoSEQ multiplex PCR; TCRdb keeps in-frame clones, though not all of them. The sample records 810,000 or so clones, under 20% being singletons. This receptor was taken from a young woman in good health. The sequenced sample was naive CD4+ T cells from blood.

The CDR3 protein is CASSPTVSGANVLTF. Here the CDR3 DNA reads TGTGCCAGCAGCCCGACAGTCTCTGGGGCCAACGTCCTGACTTTC. The chain recombines TRBV5-4 with TRBJ2-6, with D maybe TRBD1 (5 bases). The germline CDR1 and CDR2 sequences are SGHNT and YYREEE (reference sequence). V lost 4 bases to trimming and J lost 0 bases, with 8 bases between them. The CDR3 is 15 residues long.